Listed below are T cell receptor beta chains from one sample, sequenced in a study of shared clonotypes between healthy human individuals. Profiling relied on immunoSEQ multiplex PCR, and the TCRdb table lists in-frame clones only, not all of them. The sample lists approximately 2.1 million clones; more than 85% were seen once. Input material: naive CD4+ T cells from PBMCs. These receptors were obtained from a man younger than 35 in good health. Some clones in this sample may be carry-over from other donors' samples. Both conserved end residues are part of each CDR3. The order of the fields is CDR3 DNA, CDR3 protein, J gene, D gene, CDR3 length, clone size, V gene. A D gene is named only where the DNA matches it firmly. Part of the rows lack a size; the others show once, few, many or a class for expanded clones.

cdr3_nt: TGTGCCAGCAGTCCCCCTTTGCGGGCGGGGGACACCGGGGAGCTGTTTTTT
cdr3_aa: CASSPPLRAGDTGELFF
j_call: TRBJ2-2
d_call: TRBD2
cdr3_length: 17
clone_size: NA
v_call: TRBV28

cdr3_nt: TGTGCCAGCAGCTTGGCCCGGACATTTGAGCAGTACTTC
cdr3_aa: CASSLARTFEQYF
j_call: TRBJ2-7
d_call: NA
cdr3_length: 13
clone_size: NA
v_call: TRBV5-4

cdr3_nt: TGTGCCAGCATCGGCGCGGGATCGGGGAACACTGAAGCTTTCTTT
cdr3_aa: CASIGAGSGNTEAFF
j_call: TRBJ1-1
d_call: NA
cdr3_length: 15
clone_size: NA
v_call: TRBV28

cdr3_nt: TGTGCCAGCAGGACAGGGGTTCCTTCCTACAATGAGCAGTTCTTC
cdr3_aa: CASRTGVPSYNEQFF
j_call: TRBJ2-1
d_call: TRBD1
cdr3_length: 15
clone_size: once
v_call: TRBV2

cdr3_nt: TGTGCCAGCAGTGTGGGCAGTACGGGGGGTGAAGCTTTCTTT
cdr3_aa: CASSVGSTGGEAFF
j_call: TRBJ1-1
d_call: NA
cdr3_length: 14
clone_size: NA
v_call: TRBV6-4

cdr3_nt: TGTGCCAGCAGCTCCGCCGACGGTCGAGCTAACTATGGCTACACCTTC
cdr3_aa: CASSSADGRANYGYTF
j_call: TRBJ1-2
d_call: NA
cdr3_length: 16
clone_size: NA
v_call: TRBV7-9

cdr3_nt: TGTGCCAGCAGCTTAACAGGGAGCAATCAGCCCCAGCATTTT
cdr3_aa: CASSLTGSNQPQHF
j_call: TRBJ1-5
d_call: NA
cdr3_length: 14
clone_size: once
v_call: TRBV7-2

cdr3_nt: TGCGCCAGCAGCTTCGTAGCGGGATCCTACAATGAGCAGTTCTTC
cdr3_aa: CASSFVAGSYNEQFF
j_call: TRBJ2-1
d_call: TRBD2
cdr3_length: 15
clone_size: NA
v_call: TRBV5-1

cdr3_nt: TGTGCCAGCAGCACCGCCCTCAGTACAGGGAACACTGAAGCTTTCTTT
cdr3_aa: CASSTALSTGNTEAFF
j_call: TRBJ1-1
d_call: NA
cdr3_length: 16
clone_size: NA
v_call: TRBV6-6

cdr3_nt: TGTGCCAGTAGTATAGATGGTAGGGAGGGAGGCTACACCTTC
cdr3_aa: CASSIDGREGGYTF
j_call: TRBJ1-2
d_call: NA
cdr3_length: 14
clone_size: NA
v_call: TRBV19

cdr3_nt: TGTGCCAGCAGCGTTACAGGGCAAAACACTGAAGCTTTCTTT
cdr3_aa: CASSVTGQNTEAFF
j_call: TRBJ1-1
d_call: NA
cdr3_length: 14
clone_size: NA
v_call: TRBV9

cdr3_nt: TGTGCCAGCAGTACCTCGGGACAGTCGAACACTGAAGCTTTCTTT
cdr3_aa: CASSTSGQSNTEAFF
j_call: TRBJ1-1
d_call: TRBD1
cdr3_length: 15
clone_size: NA
v_call: TRBV28

cdr3_nt: TGCAGCGTTGGGGGGGTCACTGAAGCTTTCTTT
cdr3_aa: CSVGGVTEAFF
j_call: TRBJ1-1
d_call: NA
cdr3_length: 11
clone_size: NA
v_call: TRBV29-1

cdr3_nt: TGTGCCACCAGCAGAACCGTGACTAGCGGGAGGGCCACCGATACGCAGTATTTT
cdr3_aa: CATSRTVTSGRATDTQYF
j_call: TRBJ2-3
d_call: TRBD2
cdr3_length: 18
clone_size: NA
v_call: TRBV15

cdr3_nt: TGTGCCAGCTCACTCGGTCAGGGTTTTTTAACTGAAGCTTTCTTT
cdr3_aa: CASSLGQGFLTEAFF
j_call: TRBJ1-1
d_call: NA
cdr3_length: 15
clone_size: NA
v_call: TRBV18

cdr3_nt: TGTGCCAGCAGTCCTACTAGCTACGAGCAGTACTTC
cdr3_aa: CASSPTSYEQYF
j_call: TRBJ2-7
d_call: NA
cdr3_length: 12
clone_size: NA
v_call: TRBV2

cdr3_nt: TGCGCCAGCAGGGACGCTAGCGGGAGCTATGAGCAGTTCTTC
cdr3_aa: CASRDASGSYEQFF
j_call: TRBJ2-1
d_call: TRBD2
cdr3_length: 14
clone_size: NA
v_call: TRBV5-1

cdr3_nt: TGTGCCAGCAGCCCCCCCACCCGGGACCCAAGGTTCTTC
cdr3_aa: CASSPPTRDPRFF
j_call: TRBJ2-1
d_call: NA
cdr3_length: 13
clone_size: NA
v_call: TRBV28

cdr3_nt: TGCGCCAGCAGCCCCAAGCCCGACAGGACTCCCTCCTACGAGCAGTACTTC
cdr3_aa: CASSPKPDRTPSYEQYF
j_call: TRBJ2-7
d_call: NA
cdr3_length: 17
clone_size: NA
v_call: TRBV5-1

cdr3_nt: TGTGCCAGCAGTTTCTCGCCGGGGGATGCCCCCACAGATACGCAGTATTTT
cdr3_aa: CASSFSPGDAPTDTQYF
j_call: TRBJ2-3
d_call: NA
cdr3_length: 17
clone_size: NA
v_call: TRBV28

cdr3_nt: TGTGCCAGCAGCCAGTGGACTAGCGAGCAGTTCTTC
cdr3_aa: CASSQWTSEQFF
j_call: TRBJ2-1
d_call: TRBD2
cdr3_length: 12
clone_size: NA
v_call: TRBV14

cdr3_nt: TGTGCCAGCAGCTTTGGGACTGCATCGGATACGCAGTATTTT
cdr3_aa: CASSFGTASDTQYF
j_call: TRBJ2-3
d_call: NA
cdr3_length: 14
clone_size: NA
v_call: TRBV9

cdr3_nt: TGTGCCATCACAGCAGGGGATGGAGGCTACACCTTC
cdr3_aa: CAITAGDGGYTF
j_call: TRBJ1-2
d_call: NA
cdr3_length: 12
clone_size: once
v_call: TRBV10-3

cdr3_nt: TGTGCCAGTAGTATAGCACAGCATCTGAACACTGAAGCTTTCTTT
cdr3_aa: CASSIAQHLNTEAFF
j_call: TRBJ1-1
d_call: NA
cdr3_length: 15
clone_size: NA
v_call: TRBV19

cdr3_nt: TGTGCCAGCAGTACCCGACAGGCTTACGAGCAGTACTTC
cdr3_aa: CASSTRQAYEQYF
j_call: TRBJ2-7
d_call: NA
cdr3_length: 13
clone_size: NA
v_call: TRBV28

cdr3_nt: TGTGCCAGCAGCTTAGTTGGGACTAGGGAAGGGGAGCAGTACTTC
cdr3_aa: CASSLVGTREGEQYF
j_call: TRBJ2-7
d_call: TRBD2
cdr3_length: 15
clone_size: NA
v_call: TRBV11-2

cdr3_nt: TGTGCCAGCAGTTTACGACTAGCGGGAGAAGATCGCGAGCAGTACTTC
cdr3_aa: CASSLRLAGEDREQYF
j_call: TRBJ2-7
d_call: TRBD2
cdr3_length: 16
clone_size: NA
v_call: TRBV28